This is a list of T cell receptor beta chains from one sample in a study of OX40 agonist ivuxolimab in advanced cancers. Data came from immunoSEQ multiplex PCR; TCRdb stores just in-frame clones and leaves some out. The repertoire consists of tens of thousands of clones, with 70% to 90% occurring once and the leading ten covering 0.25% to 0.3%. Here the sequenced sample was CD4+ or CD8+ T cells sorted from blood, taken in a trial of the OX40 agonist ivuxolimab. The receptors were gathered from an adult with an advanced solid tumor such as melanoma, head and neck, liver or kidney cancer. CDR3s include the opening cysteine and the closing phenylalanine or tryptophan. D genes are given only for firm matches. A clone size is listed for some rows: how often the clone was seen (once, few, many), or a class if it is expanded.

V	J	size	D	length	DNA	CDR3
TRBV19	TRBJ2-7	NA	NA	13	TGTGCCAGTAGCGAGGGTTGGGGTTACGAGCAGTACTTC	CASSEGWGYEQYF
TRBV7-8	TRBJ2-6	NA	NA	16	TGTGCCAGCACCCCACTGAGCCGCTCTGGGGCCAACGTCCTGACTTTC	CASTPLSRSGANVLTF
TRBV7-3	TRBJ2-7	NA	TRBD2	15	TGTGCCAGCAGCCTGGGGGGGATTCTTTCCTACGAGCAGTACTTC	CASSLGGILSYEQYF
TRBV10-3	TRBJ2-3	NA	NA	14	TGTGCCATCCAGGACTTCGCCCCCGCAGATACGCAGTATTTT	CAIQDFAPADTQYF
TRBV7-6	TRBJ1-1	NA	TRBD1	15	TGTGCCAGCAGCTCGGATCAGGGGGGGTGGACTGAAGCTTTCTTT	CASSSDQGGWTEAFF
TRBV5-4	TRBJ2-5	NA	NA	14	TGTGCCAGCAGCCCGGAATCCACTAAAGAGACCCAGTACTTC	CASSPESTKETQYF
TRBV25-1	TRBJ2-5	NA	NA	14	TGTGCCAGCAGTGAATCCACACTCGGGGAGACCCAGTACTTC	CASSESTLGETQYF
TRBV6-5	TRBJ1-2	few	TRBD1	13	TGTGCCAGCAGGGTTACTTCAGGGGGAGGCTACACCTTC	CASRVTSGGGYTF
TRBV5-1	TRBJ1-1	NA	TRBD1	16	TGCGCCAGCAGCTTGTCCGGGACAGGGTTAGGCACTGAAGCTTTCTTT	CASSLSGTGLGTEAFF
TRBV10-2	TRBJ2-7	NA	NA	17	TGCGCCAGCAGTGGTGGGTTTGGGGGGATGACTTCCTACGAGCAGTACTTC	CASSGGFGGMTSYEQYF
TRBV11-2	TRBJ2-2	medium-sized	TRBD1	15	TGTGCCAGCAGCTTGCCGGGACAGAGGACCGGGGAGCTGTTTTTT	CASSLPGQRTGELFF
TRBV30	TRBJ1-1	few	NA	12	TGTGCCTGTACCCCTATGAACACTGAAGCTTTCTTT	CACTPMNTEAFF
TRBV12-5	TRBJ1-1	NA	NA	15	TGTGCTAGTGCCCAGCGACTTATTATGAACACTGAAGCTTTCTTT	CASAQRLIMNTEAFF
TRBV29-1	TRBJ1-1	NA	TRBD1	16	TGCAGCGTTGGCGGGACAGGCCAGCATAGTAACACTGAAGCTTTCTTT	CSVGGTGQHSNTEAFF
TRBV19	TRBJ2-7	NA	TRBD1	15	TGTGCCAGTAGTCCCCAGGGGACAGGGGCCAACGAGCAGTACTTC	CASSPQGTGANEQYF
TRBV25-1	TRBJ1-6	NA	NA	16	TGTGCCAGCAGTAAAACCGGAAAGGACCTAAATTCACCCCTCCACTTT	CASSKTGKDLNSPLHF
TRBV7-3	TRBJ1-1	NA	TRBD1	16	TGTGCCAGCAGCCCACACGACAGGGTAGGGACCACTGAAGCTTTCTTT	CASSPHDRVGTTEAFF
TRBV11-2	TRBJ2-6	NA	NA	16	TGTGCCAGCAGTCCGACTCGGGCATCTGGGGCCAACGTCCTGGCTTTC	CASSPTRASGANVLAF
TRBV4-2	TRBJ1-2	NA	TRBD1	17	TGTGCCAGCAGCCAAGAGGCCCCGGGGGGACAGGGATATGGCTACACCTTC	CASSQEAPGGQGYGYTF
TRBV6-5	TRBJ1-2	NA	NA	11	TGTGCCAGCACCGAGGGTTGGGGCTACACCTTC	CASTEGWGYTF
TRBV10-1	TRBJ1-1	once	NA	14	TGCGCCAGCAGTGACAGAGCCATGAACACTGAAGCTTTCTTT	CASSDRAMNTEAFF
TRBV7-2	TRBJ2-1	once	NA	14	TGTGCCAGCAGCTTAGAGAGGATTTACAATGAGCAGTTCTTC	CASSLERIYNEQFF
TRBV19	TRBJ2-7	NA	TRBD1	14	TGTGCCAGTAGGCCCCGGGACAGCTTCTACGAGCAGTACTTC	CASRPRDSFYEQYF
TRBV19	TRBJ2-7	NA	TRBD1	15	TGTGCCAGTAGTATAACAGGGGGCCAGCCTTACGAGCAGTACTTC	CASSITGGQPYEQYF
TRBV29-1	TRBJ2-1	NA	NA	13	TGCAGCGTTGAACAGGTCAACTACAATGAGCAGTTCTTC	CSVEQVNYNEQFF
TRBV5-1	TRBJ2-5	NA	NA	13	TGCGCCAGCAGTGAGCAGGGGCGGGAGACCCAGTACTTC	CASSEQGRETQYF
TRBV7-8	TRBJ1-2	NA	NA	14	TGTGCCAGCAGCCTAGAACAGTATAACTATGGCTACACCTTC	CASSLEQYNYGYTF
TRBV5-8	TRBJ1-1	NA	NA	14	TGTGCCAGCAGCTTAAAGGTAGCGAACACTGAAGCTTTCTTT	CASSLKVANTEAFF
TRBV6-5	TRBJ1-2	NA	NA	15	TGTGCCAGCAGTTACAGTCAGGGCCGAAACTATGGCTACACCTTC	CASSYSQGRNYGYTF
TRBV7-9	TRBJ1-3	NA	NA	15	TGTGCCAGCAGCTTACCAGCTAGCTCTGGAAACACCATATATTTT	CASSLPASSGNTIYF
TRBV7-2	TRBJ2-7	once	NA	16	TGTGCCAGCAGCCGGGGGGGACAGGCGATACTCTACGAGCAGTACTTC	CASSRGGQAILYEQYF
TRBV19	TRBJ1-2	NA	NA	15	TGTGCCAGTAGTACCCTTGCCCCAGGGCTCTATGGCTACACCTTC	CASSTLAPGLYGYTF
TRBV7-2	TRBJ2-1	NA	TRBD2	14	TGTGCCAGCAGCTCCCGAATAGCGGGGGAGGAGCAGTTCTTC	CASSSRIAGEEQFF
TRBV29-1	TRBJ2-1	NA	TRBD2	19	TGCAGCGTTGATAGGACTAGCGGGGGGGCCTTGAGCTCCTACAATGAGCAGTTCTTC	CSVDRTSGGALSSYNEQFF
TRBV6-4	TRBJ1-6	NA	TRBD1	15	TGTGCCAGCAAGGGGACAGGGGAAAATAATTCACCCCTCCACTTT	CASKGTGENNSPLHF
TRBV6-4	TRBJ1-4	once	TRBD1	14	TGTGCCAGCAGTGTAGGGGACAGGGATGAAAAACTGTTTTTT	CASSVGDRDEKLFF
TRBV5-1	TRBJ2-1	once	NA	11	TGCGCCAGCAGCGCGTTCAATGAGCAGTTCTTC	CASSAFNEQFF
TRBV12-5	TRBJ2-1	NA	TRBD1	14	TGTGCTAGTGGTTATGGACAGGGGTCGAATGAGCAGTTCTTC	CASGYGQGSNEQFF
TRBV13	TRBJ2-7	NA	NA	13	TGTGCCAGCACGGATGAGCGGTATCACGAGCAGTACTTC	CASTDERYHEQYF
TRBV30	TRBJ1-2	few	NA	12	TGTGCCTGGAGCGGGTCCTCCTATGGCTACACCTTC	CAWSGSSYGYTF